These 27 T cell receptor beta chains were sequenced from one sample in a study of beta chain features in type 1 diabetes. No antigens are known for them. Study-wide points: TCRB CDR3s were moderately but significantly shorter in Type 1 diabetes patients in all four CD4+ subsets.

The isolated RNA, all of it, was reverse transcribed, so expressed TCRB transcripts were what got sequenced. Sequencing used immunoSEQ multiplex PCR; TCRdb keeps in-frame clones, though not all of them. The table shows under 200,000 clones, with 10% to 13% occurring only once. Sequencing input: central memory CD4+ T cells from blood. The receptors originated from a man younger than 40 with type 1 diabetes.

This clone was seen only a few times. The genes are TRBV5-1 and TRBJ2-1; the D gene is possibly TRBD1 (6 bases). The CDR3 extends over 15 amino acids. The V end was cut by 4 bases, the J end by 2 bases, with 13 bases between. Germline CDR1 is SGHRS and CDR2 is YFSETQ. This chain's CDR3 is CASSRDIEAYNEQFF. The CDR3 coding sequence is TGCGCCAGCAGCCGGGACATCGAGGCCTACAATGAGCAGTTCTTC.

In its sample, this clone was seen a few times. The chain recombines TRBV2 with TRBJ1-2; D uncertain. Deletions cut 2 bases from V and 5 bases from J, with 9 bases between. This CDR3 contains 13 residues. Germline-derived CDR1 and CDR2 are SNHLY and FYNNEI. The CDR3 DNA reads TGTGCCAGCAGTGAATTGTACAAATATGGCTACACCTTC. It yields the protein CASSELYKYGYTF.

This clone showed up just a few times. The J gene is TRBJ2-3, the V gene TRBV5-1; TRBD1 matches at 9 bases. The germline CDR1 and CDR2 sequences are SGHRS and YFSETQ. The V gene end was trimmed by 7 bases and the J gene end by 0 bases; junction bases not matched to a gene: 9. The CDR3 has 16 residues. DNA of the CDR3: TGCGCCAGCCACTCCTTGGACAGGGGAAGCACAGATACGCAGTATTTT. It translates to CASHSLDRGSTDTQYF.

This clone was observed a few times. The V gene is TRBV6-6, the J gene TRBJ1-1; D is unclear. Trimming shortened V by 5 bases and J by 6 bases, and 16 bases separated the two germline ends. Germline lookup yields CDR1 MNHNY and CDR2 SVGAGI (reference sequence). There are 14 residues in the CDR3. CDR3: CASSPGKGYPEAFF. In DNA form, the CDR3 reads TGTGCCAGCAGTCCCGGGAAGGGTTACCCTGAAGCTTTCTTT.

Concerning this clone itself: The same CDR3 is also encoded by other DNA sequences in this sample. The chain uses TRBV2 and TRBJ2-5; the match to TRBD2 covers 8 bases. Germline CDR1 SNHLY, CDR2 FYNNEI. Trimming removed 3 bases from V and 4 bases from J; junction bases left unmatched: 4. There are 14 residues in the CDR3. This CDR3 is CASSERRGGETQYF. CDR3 nucleotides: TGTGCCAGCAGTGAGCGCCGGGGGGGAGAGACCCAGTACTTC.

This clone was seen more than once but under ten times. The chain uses TRBV11-2 and TRBJ2-7; no clear D. The CDR3 spans 13 residues. The germline gives CDR1 SGHAT, CDR2 FQNNGV. Trimming cost V 3 bases and J 3 bases, with 9 bases left between them. CDR3 nucleotides: TGTGCCAGCAGCTTGGGCGCTATCTACGAGCAGTACTTC. Translated: CASSLGAIYEQYF.

The gene calls are TRBV5-1 and TRBJ1-2; D remains ambiguous. The V gene's germline CDR1 is SGHRS and CDR2 YFSETQ. V lost 4 bases to trimming and J lost 1 base, with 5 bases between them. This CDR3 region has 12 residues. CDR3 amino acids: CASSERNYGYTF. In nucleotides, the CDR3 is TGCGCCAGCAGCGAGCGTAACTATGGCTACACCTTC.

The V call is TRBV4-1, the J call TRBJ1-1; D remains ambiguous. Trimming took off 0 bases at V and 0 bases at J, with 8 bases between the two ends. The CDR3 sequence is 15 residues long. Germline CDR1 reads MGHRA; CDR2 reads YSYEKL. CDR3: CASSQEATMNTEAFF. CDR3 coding DNA: TGCGCCAGCAGCCAAGAGGCCACGATGAACACTGAAGCTTTCTTT.

V usage is TRBV6-5 and J usage is TRBJ2-5; 7 bases are shared with TRBD1. Germline values: CDR1 MNHEY, CDR2 SVGAGI. Trimming cost V 4 bases and J 1 base; bases outside gene matches: 9. This CDR3 region has 16 residues. DNA of the CDR3: TGTGCCAGCAGTTTACTCGGGACAGATATCCAAGAGACCCAGTACTTC. This codes for CASSLLGTDIQETQYF.

J is TRBJ2-7 and V is TRBV5-1; TRBD1 is a possible D gene (6 bases). This CDR3 comprises 13 residues. Deletions cut 2 bases from V and 3 bases from J, with 9 bases between. Germline V lookup: CDR1 SGHRS, CDR2 YFSETQ. The CDR3 region has the DNA TGCGCCAGCAGCTTAGGACAGAGCTACGAGCAGTACTTC. Translation: CASSLGQSYEQYF.

This clone was seen a handful of times. V is TRBV2 and J is TRBJ1-2; unclear D gene. This CDR3 has 12 residues. CDR1 and CDR2 from the germline V gene are SNHLY and FYNNEI. Between the trimmed V and J ends, which lost 3 bases and 8 bases, there was a span of 10 bases. CDR3 residues: CASSEREGGYTF. DNA for the CDR3: TGTGCCAGCAGTGAGCGGGAAGGGGGCTACACCTTC. Combining the CDR3 with reference TRBV2 and TRBJ1-2 gives the whole variable domain EPEVTQTPSHQVTQMGQEVILRCVPISNHLYFYWYRQILGQKVEFLVSFYNNEISEKSEIFDDQFSVERPDGSNFTLKIRSTKLEDSAMYFCASSEREGGYTFGSGTRLTVV.

The chain uses TRBV27 and TRBJ1-1; possible D gene TRBD1, 5 bases. Germline V CDR1 and CDR2: MNHEY, SMNVEV (reference sequence). The CDR3 is made up of 13 amino acids. Trimming shortened V by 6 bases and J by 4 bases, and 12 bases separated the two germline ends. CDR3 in DNA: TGTGCCAGCAGATACAGAAGGGGCACTGAAGCTTTCTTT. It specifies CASRYRRGTEAFF.

This sequence joins TRBV4-2 and TRBJ1-5, with 10 bases lining up with TRBD1. Per germline, CDR1 LGHNA and CDR2 YNFKEQ. V dropped 4 bases and J dropped 2; count of bases not matched to a gene: 14. The CDR3 consists of 19 residues. CDR3 DNA: TGTGCCAGCAGCCCAGTCCCCTTAGACAGGGGGCGCGGCAATCAGCCCCAGCATTTT. Residues: CASSPVPLDRGRGNQPQHF.

This clone appeared a few times. This sequence joins TRBV28 and TRBJ1-2, with TRBD1 identical over 10 bases. This CDR3 region has 14 residues. J gave up 8 bases and V 6 bases, and 9 bases lay outside the gene matches. Germline V gene sequence: CDR1 MDHEN, CDR2 SYDVKM. The CDR3 DNA reads as TGTGCCAGCAGAATGGAGACAGGGGGCACAGGCTACACCTTC. It encodes CASRMETGGTGYTF.

The chain couples TRBV6-5 to TRBJ2-1; unclear D gene. Germline CDR1 reads MNHEY; CDR2 reads SVGAGI. Between the trimmed V and J ends, which lost 0 bases and 9 bases, there was a span of 12 bases. This CDR3 is 14 amino acids long. CDR3 DNA: TGTGCCAGCAGTTACTCTCCCCTTCGTCCTGAGCAGTTCTTC. Amino acid sequence: CASSYSPLRPEQFF.

The V gene is TRBV19, the J gene TRBJ1-1, with D possibly being TRBD1 (5 bases). The germline V gene has CDR1 LNHDA and CDR2 SQIVND (reference sequence). The CDR3 is 15 amino acids. V lost 5 bases and J lost 4, with 17 bases in between. Here the CDR3 reads CASSPGWTRITEAFF. Here the CDR3 DNA reads TGTGCCAGTAGTCCCGGTTGGACAAGAATCACTGAAGCTTTCTTT.

This clone was picked up a small number of times. This chain joins TRBV19 and TRBJ2-1; TRBD2 matches 7 bases. Trimming cost V 4 bases and J 10 bases; bases outside gene matches: 10. Germline loops: CDR1 LNHDA, CDR2 SQIVND (reference sequence). CDR3 length: 14 amino acids. The CDR3 DNA sequence: TGTGCCAGTAGTAGCCGGGACTACCTATCCGAGCAGTTCTTC. Translation: CASSSRDYLSEQFF.

This clone was seen more than once but under ten times. The rearrangement links TRBV28 to TRBJ2-3, with 10 bases that match TRBD2. The CDR3 totals 17 residues. Germline V gene lookup returns CDR1 MDHEN and CDR2 SYDVKM. The V gene end was trimmed by 3 bases and the J gene end by 6 bases; junction bases not matched to a gene: 12. CDR3 DNA sequence: TGTGCCAGCAGTTTCGAGGCGAGCGGGAGGGTCGGGGATACGCAGTATTTT. Translated, it gives CASSFEASGRVGDTQYF.

This clone was seen more than once but under ten times. The V call is TRBV2, the J call TRBJ2-1; D gene ambiguous. V shed 6 bases and J shed 10 bases, with 13 bases lying between them. Germline values: CDR1 SNHLY, CDR2 FYNNEI. This CDR3 has 12 residues. The CDR3 loop is CASRSDQEEQFF. The CDR3 bases are TGTGCCAGCAGGAGCGACCAAGAGGAGCAGTTCTTC.

This clone was detected a few times. The chain combines TRBV4-1 with TRBJ2-1, with TRBD2 identical over 9 bases. Per the germline V gene, CDR1 is MGHRA and CDR2 is YSYEKL. V was pared by 1 base and J by 4 bases, with 8 bases of the junction left unmatched. The CDR3 spans 17 residues. This CDR3 is CASSQVDLGLAYNEQFF. CDR3 bases: TGCGCCAGCAGCCAAGTGGACCTCGGACTAGCGTACAATGAGCAGTTCTTC.

The chain carries TRBV4-2 and TRBJ2-1; D gene uncertain. CDR1 LGHNA and CDR2 YNFKEQ come from the germline V gene. This CDR3 region has 16 residues. V gave up 4 bases and J gave up 4 bases, with 17 bases separating them. The CDR3 loop reads CASSPRPNSYYNEQFF. For the CDR3, the DNA is TGTGCCAGCAGCCCCCGCCCGAACTCTTATTACAATGAGCAGTTCTTC.

This clone was observed a few times. The genes are TRBV27 and TRBJ2-7, with a tentative D call TRBD1 (5 bases). Trimming stripped 3 bases from V and 3 bases from J, with 21 bases between. Germline lookup yields CDR1 MNHEY and CDR2 SMNVEV (reference sequence). This CDR3 comprises 17 residues. The CDR3 protein is CASSFGIGAGNVYEQYF. For the CDR3, the DNA is TGTGCCAGCAGTTTTGGGATAGGTGCAGGGAACGTCTACGAGCAGTACTTC.

This chain connects TRBV2 to TRBJ2-2, with a tentative D call TRBD2 (6 bases). Germline lookup yields CDR1 SNHLY and CDR2 FYNNEI. V lost 1 base, J lost 5 bases, and 8 bases lay in between. The length of the CDR3 is 14 residues. This chain's CDR3 is CASSEVAETGELFF. DNA of the CDR3: TGTGCCAGCAGTGAAGTAGCGGAAACCGGGGAGCTGTTTTTT.

A few counts support this clone. V gene TRBV7-9 combines with J gene TRBJ1-1; no reliable D call. Between the trimmed V and J ends, which lost 1 base and 2 bases, there was a span of 11 bases. CDR3 length: 15 amino acids. CDR1 is SEHNR and CDR2 is FQNEAQ in the germline V gene (reference sequence). This CDR3 reads CASSLVSGKNTEAFF. CDR3 coding DNA: TGTGCCAGCAGCTTAGTCTCCGGGAAAAACACTGAAGCTTTCTTT.

The rearrangement joins TRBV5-1 to TRBJ2-7, with 7 bases identical to TRBD2. Germline lookup yields CDR1 SGHRS and CDR2 YFSETQ. V lost 0 bases, J lost 2 bases, and 2 bases stayed unmatched. The CDR3 sequence is 14 residues long. CDR3 DNA: TGCGCCAGCAGCTTGGTGGCGGGAGCCTACGAGCAGTACTTC. It yields the protein CASSLVAGAYEQYF.

The V gene is TRBV7-2, the J gene TRBJ2-1; D gene uncertain. The CDR3 is 15 residues long. Germline V lookup: CDR1 SGHTA, CDR2 FQGNSA. The V gene lost 6 bases and the J gene lost 0 bases, with 12 bases spanning the gap. The CDR3 DNA reads TGTGCCAGCAGAGGTTCGTCGGGCTCCTACAATGAGCAGTTCTTC. Protein product: CASRGSSGSYNEQFF.

V and J are TRBV30 and TRBJ1-5; 7 bases map to TRBD1. The CDR3 covers 16 residues. Germline CDR1 GTSNPN, CDR2 SVGIG (reference sequence). Trimming cost V 0 bases and J 4 bases; bases outside gene matches: 9. CDR3 sequence reads: CAWSVTGKPGNQPQHF. The DNA of the CDR3 is TGTGCCTGGAGTGTGACAGGGAAACCGGGAAATCAGCCCCAGCATTTT.